This TCR beta chain is from a study of beta chain features in type 1 diabetes (dated by TCRdb to the late 2010s). For the wider study: Mean age, gender distribution, total cell number and subset yield were not different between patients and healthy donors. Across all samples, approximately 98,000,000 sorted cells were examined, and cell number per subset correlated strongly with RNA yield. In the study, TCRB repertoires of sorted circulating CD4+ T cell subsets from recently diagnosed type 1 diabetes patients were compared with those of matched healthy donors. Regulatory and stem cell-like memory subsets were isolated from only 8 patients and roughly 8 healthy donors, whereas naive and central memory subsets came from all 28 donors. Overall study results and their limits: PCR may preferentially amplify shorter templates, but because patient and control samples were amplified and corrected together, any resulting skew would affect both groups equally. In all four CD4+ subsets, TCRB CDR3 length was moderately but significantly shorter in type 1 diabetes patients. At VDJ recombination sites, patients with type 1 diabetes made fewer insertions and deleted more nucleotides, a pattern implying thymic rearrangement abnormalities. The naive, central memory and regulatory TCRB repertoires appeared to resemble one another more closely among patients than among healthy donors. Because cDNA was sequenced instead of genomic DNA, highly expressing activated cells could be over-represented, though the groups showed no difference in activation or CD3 levels. Only small numbers of individuals were included in the HLA sub-analyses, which left unresolved whether HLA type had any influence on TCRB rearrangement.

Each donor gave one peripheral blood draw, averaging about 100 mL, which was collected into heparinised tubes. Naive, central memory, regulatory and stem cell-like memory CD4+ T cells were sorted on a BD FACSAria II using a panel including CD45RO, CCR7, CD25, CD127, CD95 and CD27. All sorted populations exceeded 95% purity. PBMCs were isolated right away by Lymphoprep density gradient centrifugation and were stained directly, without culture. Samples were stained and sorted in pairs, with one healthy donor and one patient per experiment, so that batch effects were minimized. All of the isolated RNA was reverse transcribed with the High Capacity cDNA Reverse Transcription Kit, so expressed TCRB transcripts were sequenced. Naive, central memory and regulatory T cell samples underwent deep immunoSEQ sequencing, averaging about 3.57 million total reads per sample. Sorted cells were lysed in RLT buffer and RNA was extracted with DNase-treated RNeasy Micro or Mini kits, depending on cell number. To prevent cross-contamination, each cell subset was processed individually, whereas patient and healthy donor samples were processed jointly. Using the immunoSEQ multiplex PCR, TCRB sequences were amplified from cDNA into 87-bp fragments spanning the CDR3 region. Sequencing of the amplicons was performed on the Illumina HiSeq platform. Concerning the study's data processing: PCR bias was computationally corrected using synthetic template baselines, reads within Hamming distance 2 were collapsed, and singletons that could not be merged were discarded. By aligning reads against IMGT, V, D and J genes, CDR3 length, and insertions or deletions at six rearrangement sites were assigned. Within each subset, clonotype counts were normalized to sorted cell number, and only after that were true diversity and Gini coefficients computed with the tcR R package. The overlap coefficient, calculated on TCRB nucleotide sequences, was used to measure repertoire sharing. Out-of-frame TCRB sequences from naive cells were analyzed as a proxy for the pre-selection repertoire. TCRdb took over this immuneACCESS table, retaining in-frame rearrangements with V and J assigned. Such tables are incomplete; in checked studies, under half of the missing clones stem from an unresolved V gene, and the remainder is unexplained. D and trimming come from the DNA, and the V and J calls and clone size come from that table. This sample lists about 360,000 clones; around 12% were detected once. The ten largest clones capture 0.017% of the sample.

Regarding this clone: The clone's antigen remains unknown. No much larger clonotype is one base removed from it; base qualities were not supplied.

From a lookup of the germline V gene, CDR1 and CDR2 are KGHSH and LQKENI. The CDR3, from cysteine to phenylalanine, totals 15 residues. CDR3 DNA is the only sequence kept; it has 45 bases, read in frame from the first base. Trimming at the junction amounts to 4 bases on V and 0 bases on J, and the germline ends lie 13 bases apart. The specimen sequenced was naive CD4+ T cells from blood. What this sample's cell subset or site label stands for: true naive CD4+ T cells. The rearrangement combines TRBV18 with TRBJ2-7, with no reliable assignment of the D segment. The TCR originated in a man between 18 and 29 years old in good health. The base sequence is TGTGCCAGCTCACATACGACATCCCGCTCCTACGAGCAGTACTTC. The encoded protein is CASSHTTSRSYEQYF.